The 28 T cell receptor beta chains below all came from one sample that was sequenced in a study of CD8+ T cells in alopecia areata. Once RNA had been extracted, it was reverse transcribed into cDNA to act as the sequencing template. Repertoires were generated with immunoSEQ multiplex PCR, while TCRdb's copy carries only in-frame clones and drops some. This sample has 150,000 or so clones, with around 47% found just once. Sequencing input: CD4+ T cells sorted from blood. Receptors were obtained from a human donor with alopecia areata.

The rearrangement uses TRBV15 and TRBJ2-7; the match to TRBD2 covers 13 bases. The CDR3 length is 16 residues. Germline V lookup: CDR1 LNHNV, CDR2 YYDKDF (reference sequence). Trimming removed 2 bases from V and 3 bases from J; junction bases left unmatched: 4. The CDR3 loop is CATSRSGTSGNYEQYF. The CDR3 DNA reads TGTGCCACCAGCAGATCAGGGACTAGCGGGAACTACGAGCAGTACTTC.

This clone was seen a few times. The chain uses TRBV19 and TRBJ1-5; a possible D gene is TRBD1 (5 bases). Trimming stripped 4 bases from V and 4 bases from J, with 11 bases between. This CDR3 region has 14 residues. Looked up from germline, CDR1 is LNHDA and CDR2 is SQIVND (reference sequence). The CDR3 region is CASSRAGLNQPQHF. The CDR3 DNA follows: TGTGCCAGTAGTAGGGCAGGGCTAAATCAGCCCCAGCATTTT.

The V gene is TRBV30, the J gene TRBJ1-2, with D perhaps TRBD1 (5 bases). This CDR3 has 14 residues. Per the germline V gene, CDR1 is GTSNPN and CDR2 is SVGIG (reference sequence). V lost 4 bases and J 4 bases, leaving 16 bases between the germline ends. CDR3 loop: CAWNPGPPAYGYTF. Here the CDR3 DNA reads TGTGCCTGGAATCCGGGACCGCCCGCCTATGGCTACACCTTC. The full variable domain, rest sourced from reference TRBV30 and TRBJ1-2, is SQTIHQWPATLVQPVGSPLSLECTVEGTSNPNLYWYRQAAGRGLQLLFYSVGIGQISSEVPQNLSASRPQDRQFILSSKKLLLSDSGFYLCAWNPGPPAYGYTFGSGTRLTVV.

The chain couples TRBV11-2 to TRBJ2-7; D might be TRBD1 or TRBD2, each matching 5 bases. The CDR3 totals 12 residues. CDR1 and CDR2 (germline): SGHAT, FQNNGV. V lost 8 bases, J lost 2 bases, and 10 bases lay in between. CDR3 in amino acids: CASGGSAYEQYF. For the CDR3, the DNA is TGTGCCAGCGGGGGTAGTGCCTACGAGCAGTACTTC.

V gene TRBV5-1 combines with J gene TRBJ2-1, with D perhaps matching TRBD1 or TRBD2 (5 bases each). Trimming took 4 bases from V and 4 from J, leaving 15 bases between them. From germline, CDR1 is SGHRS and CDR2 YFSETQ. The CDR3 spans 15 residues. The CDR3 loop reads CASSTGTGAYNEQFF. Here the CDR3 DNA reads TGCGCCAGCAGCACCGGGACCGGGGCTTACAATGAGCAGTTCTTC.

This clone has only a few counts. This chain connects TRBV2 to TRBJ2-5, with 11 positions matching TRBD2. Germline CDR1 and CDR2: SNHLY and FYNNEI. The CDR3 is 16 residues long. The junction had 9 bases not matched to a gene; V was cut back by 4 bases and J by 5 bases. The CDR3 protein is CASSATSGSFGETQYF. In DNA form, the CDR3 reads TGTGCCAGCAGTGCAACTAGCGGGAGTTTCGGGGAGACCCAGTACTTC.

The rearrangement uses TRBV29-1 and TRBJ1-2; 8 positions match TRBD1. CDR1 SQVTM and CDR2 ANQGSEA come from the germline V gene. CDR3 length: 13 residues. V lost 6 bases and J lost 7; bases outside the gene matches: 10. This CDR3 reads CSVLPSQGAGYTF. In DNA form, the CDR3 reads TGCAGCGTCCTTCCTTCGCAGGGGGCTGGCTACACCTTC.

Written as DNA, the CDR3 is TGCGCCAGCAGCCAAGATAGCCGCAATCAGCCCCAGCATTTT. It is translated as CASSQDSRNQPQHF. The rearrangement joins TRBV4-1 to TRBJ1-5; D call uncertain. The CDR3 is 14 residues long. Trimming pared 0 bases from V and 2 bases from J, leaving 5 bases between. CDR1 is MGHRA and CDR2 is YSYEKL in the germline V gene.

The chain combines TRBV29-1 with TRBJ2-1; 12 bases line up with TRBD1. Germline values: CDR1 SQVTM, CDR2 ANQGSEA. After removal of 6 bases from V and 7 bases from J, the junction contained 4 bases not matched to a gene. The CDR3 is 13 amino acids. CDR3 nucleotides: TGCAGCGTGGGACAGGGGGCGCTGAATGAGCAGTTCTTC. Amino acid sequence: CSVGQGALNEQFF.

The genes are TRBV19 and TRBJ2-2, with D perhaps matching TRBD2 (5 bases). CDR1 is LNHDA, CDR2 SQIVND, per germline (reference sequence). The CDR3 is 14 residues long. V was cut by 5 bases and J by 7 bases, with 14 bases left in between. The CDR3 bases are TGTGCCAGTAGTTTGGACTTCCTGATCGGGGAGCTGTTTTTT. Translating it yields CASSLDFLIGELFF.

The chain recombines TRBV5-1 with TRBJ2-1; possibly TRBD2 for D (6 bases). V dropped 3 bases and J dropped 6 bases, with 13 bases sitting between them. This CDR3 is 14 amino acids long. CDR1 is SGHRS and CDR2 is YFSETQ in the germline V gene. This CDR3 reads CASSSGPGGNEQFF. DNA for the CDR3: TGCGCCAGCAGCTCGGGACCCGGGGGCAATGAGCAGTTCTTC.

CDR3 residues: CSVAVPGMNTEAFF. CDR3 in DNA: TGCAGCGTTGCCGTTCCGGGGATGAACACTGAAGCTTTCTTT. V gene TRBV29-1 combines with J gene TRBJ1-1; D call uncertain. This CDR3 is built from 14 residues. V was trimmed by 4 bases and J by 0 bases, leaving 12 bases between them. From germline, CDR1 is SQVTM and CDR2 ANQGSEA.

This clone came up once. This chain uses TRBV5-1 with TRBJ2-4; a weak D match, TRBD2 (6 bases). V lost 4 bases and J 2 bases, leaving 10 bases between the germline ends. The germline V gene has CDR1 SGHRS and CDR2 YFSETQ. CDR3 length: 14 residues. The CDR3 loop reads CASSPEGPKNIQYF. In nucleotides, the CDR3 is TGCGCCAGCAGCCCGGAGGGACCCAAAAACATTCAGTACTTC.

The rearrangement uses TRBV27 and TRBJ2-1; 9 nucleotides line up with TRBD2. CDR3 length: 15 amino acids. CDR1 is MNHEY and CDR2 is SMNVEV in the germline V gene (reference sequence). With 6 bases clipped from V and 7 bases from J, the junction kept 10 bases outside the gene matches. The CDR3 loop is CASRLGREGWNEQFF. DNA of the CDR3: TGTGCCAGCAGACTTGGGCGGGAGGGATGGAATGAGCAGTTCTTC.

This chain uses TRBV18 with TRBJ2-3; D unresolved. The CDR3 runs 14 residues. The V end was cut by 0 bases, the J end by 1 base, with 5 bases between. Germline CDR1 and CDR2: KGHSH and LQKENI. CDR3 sequence reads: CASSPPAGTDTQYF. In nucleotides, the CDR3 is TGTGCCAGCTCACCACCGGCAGGCACAGATACGCAGTATTTT. The full variable domain, rest sourced from reference TRBV18 and TRBJ2-3, is NAGVMQNPRHLVRRRGQEARLRCSPMKGHSHVYWYRQLPEEGLKFMVYLQKENIIDESGMPKERFSAEFPKEGPSILRIQQVVRGDSAAYFCASSPPAGTDTQYFGPGTRLTVL.

This clone came up a few times. This rearrangement joins TRBV19 to TRBJ2-6, with D possibly TRBD1 on 6 matching bases. The CDR3 is 16 amino acids. The germline V gene has CDR1 LNHDA and CDR2 SQIVND (reference sequence). Trimming stripped 4 bases from V and 0 bases from J, with 10 bases between. The CDR3 spells CASSNQGLSGANVLTF. The CDR3 DNA follows: TGTGCCAGTAGTAACCAGGGGCTCTCTGGGGCCAACGTCCTGACTTTC.

The genes are TRBV5-1 and TRBJ2-1; D is unresolved. Germline CDR1 and CDR2: SGHRS and YFSETQ. With 2 bases removed from V and 13 bases from J, the gap between germline ends came to 16 bases. This CDR3 has 13 amino acids. This CDR3 is CASSFQLLEKQFF. DNA of the CDR3: TGCGCCAGCAGCTTCCAACTTTTAGAGAAACAGTTCTTC.

The CDR3 DNA reads TGTGCCAGCAGTTCAGAATTAGGCACAGATACGCAGTATTTT. This sequence encodes CASSSELGTDTQYF. This rearrangement joins TRBV6-1 to TRBJ2-3; D not certain. Germline V lookup: CDR1 MNHNS, CDR2 SASEGT. Trimming pared 5 bases from V and 1 base from J, leaving 10 bases between. CDR3 length: 14 residues.

This clone was found a few times. The same CDR3 also results from other DNA sequences found in this sample. The chain carries TRBV29-1 and TRBJ2-3, with a tentative D call TRBD2 (5 bases). Germline CDR1 and CDR2: SQVTM and ANQGSEA. This CDR3 has 13 amino acids. Trimming left V 4 bases short and J 0 bases short, with 8 bases between. CDR3 DNA sequence: TGCAGCGTTGCTGGCGGGAGCACAGATACGCAGTATTTT. It translates to CSVAGGSTDTQYF.

This clone has a single count. The chain combines TRBV9 with TRBJ2-7; TRBD2 matches 7 bases. The germline CDR1 and CDR2 sequences are SGDLS and YYNGEE. This CDR3 has 14 amino acids. V dropped 0 bases and J dropped 3; count of bases not matched to a gene: 3. Here the CDR3 DNA reads TGTGCCAGCAGCGTAGGCGGGAGTAGCTACGAGCAGTACTTC. Translated, it gives CASSVGGSSYEQYF.

This chain links TRBV15 with TRBJ2-7; TRBD2 matches 7 bases. The CDR3 covers 16 residues. The J segment lost 2 bases and the V segment lost 1 base, leaving 8 bases of the junction unmatched. CDR1 LNHNV and CDR2 YYDKDF come from the germline V gene (reference sequence). In nucleotides, the CDR3 is TGTGCCACCAGCAGAGCGGCAGGGAGGGTTGCCTACGAGCAGTACTTC. Its protein is CATSRAAGRVAYEQYF.

The count of this clone is one. This sequence joins TRBV11-3 and TRBJ2-7; D gene uncertain. The CDR3 totals 12 residues. V was cut by 5 bases and J by 5 bases, with 10 bases left in between. Germline lookup yields CDR1 SGHNT and CDR2 YENEEA. The CDR3 DNA is TGTGCCAGCAGCCAAGCCATTCACGAGCAGTACTTC. As protein: CASSQAIHEQYF. The entire variable domain, with the rest obtained from reference TRBV11-3 and TRBJ2-7, is as follows: EAGVVQSPRYKIIEKKQPVAFWCNPISGHNTLYWYLQNLGQGPELLIRYENEEAVDDSQLPKDRFSAERLKGVDSTLKIQPAELGDSAVYLCASSQAIHEQYFGPGTRLTVT.

The chain links TRBV19 to TRBJ2-2, with D perhaps matching TRBD1 (5 bases). This CDR3 contains 15 residues. With 3 bases removed from V and 4 bases from J, the gap between germline ends came to 12 bases. Germline CDR1 and CDR2: LNHDA and SQIVND (reference sequence). The CDR3 nucleotides read TGTGCCAGTAGTATTCTAGGGGTATCCACCGGGGAGCTGTTTTTT. Its translation is CASSILGVSTGELFF.

Only a few counts were recorded for this clone. The V gene is TRBV28, the J gene TRBJ2-1; D not resolved. There are 16 residues in the CDR3. The V end lost 5 bases, the J end lost 8 bases, and 22 bases lay between the germline ends. Germline V gene lookup returns CDR1 MDHEN and CDR2 SYDVKM. This chain's CDR3 is CASSPLRSTVRDEQFF. CDR3 DNA: TGTGCCAGCAGTCCCCTCAGGTCCACCGTCCGTGATGAGCAGTTCTTC.

This rearrangement joins TRBV5-1 to TRBJ2-5; 7 bases map to TRBD1. The germline V gene encodes CDR1 SGHRS and CDR2 YFSETQ. Trimming cost V 4 bases and J 3 bases; bases outside gene matches: 6. The CDR3 consists of 14 residues. In DNA form, the CDR3 reads TGCGCCAGCAGCCTGGGACAGAGTAAAGAGACCCAGTACTTC. Protein product: CASSLGQSKETQYF.

V gene TRBV30 combines with J gene TRBJ2-1; D might be TRBD1 or TRBD2, each matching 6 bases. Germline assignment: CDR1 GTSNPN and CDR2 SVGIG (reference sequence). Trimming shortened V by 0 bases and J by 7 bases, and 13 bases separated the two germline ends. CDR3 length: 14 amino acids. The CDR3 sequence is CAWSVLRGRNEQFF. The CDR3 DNA reads TGTGCCTGGAGTGTACTTAGGGGGAGGAATGAGCAGTTCTTC.

CDR3 DNA sequence: TGTGCCAGTAGTACGGGAAGGACAGGGTCCGAGACCCAGTACTTC. The encoded protein is CASSTGRTGSETQYF. This sequence joins TRBV19 and TRBJ2-5; 8 positions match TRBD1. The CDR3 has 15 residues. V shed 4 bases, J shed 5 bases, and the junction held 9 bases outside the gene matches. Germline V CDR1 and CDR2: LNHDA, SQIVND (reference sequence).

This clone was observed a few times. The chain joins TRBV11-2 to TRBJ2-3; D is ambiguous. V lost 5 bases and J lost 6, with 9 bases in between. CDR3 size: 12 residues. Germline lookup yields CDR1 SGHAT and CDR2 FQNNGV. The CDR3 sequence: CASSLSTDTQYF. The CDR3 DNA sequence: TGTGCCAGCAGCCTTTCGACCGATACGCAGTATTTT.